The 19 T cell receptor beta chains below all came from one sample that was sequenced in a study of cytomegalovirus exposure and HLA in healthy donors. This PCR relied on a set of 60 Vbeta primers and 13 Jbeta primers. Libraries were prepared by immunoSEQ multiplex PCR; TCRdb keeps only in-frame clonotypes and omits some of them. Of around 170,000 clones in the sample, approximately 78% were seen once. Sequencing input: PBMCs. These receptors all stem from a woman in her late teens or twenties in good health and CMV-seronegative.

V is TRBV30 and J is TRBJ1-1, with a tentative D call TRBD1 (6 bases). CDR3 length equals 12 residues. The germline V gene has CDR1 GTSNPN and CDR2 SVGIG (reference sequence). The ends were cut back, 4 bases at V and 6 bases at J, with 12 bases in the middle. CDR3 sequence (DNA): TGTGCCTGGACCGGGACAAAGGCTGAAGCTTTCTTT. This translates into CAWTGTKAEAFF.

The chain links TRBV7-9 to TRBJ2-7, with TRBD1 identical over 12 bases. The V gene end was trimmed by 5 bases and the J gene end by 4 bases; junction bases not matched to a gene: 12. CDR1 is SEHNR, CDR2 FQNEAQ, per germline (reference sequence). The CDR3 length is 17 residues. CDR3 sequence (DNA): TGTGCCAGCAGCCTCGGGACAGGGGGCAATAACTGGTACGAGCAGTACTTC. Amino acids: CASSLGTGGNNWYEQYF. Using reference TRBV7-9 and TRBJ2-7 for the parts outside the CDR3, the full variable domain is DTGVSQNPRHKITKRGQNVTFRCDPISEHNRLYWYRQTLGQGPEFLTYFQNEAQLEKSRLLSDRFSAERPKGSFSTLEIQRTEQGDSAMYLCASSLGTGGNNWYEQYFGPGTRLTVT.

The CDR3 sequence: CASSLRTSGGFNIQYF. CDR3 DNA: TGTGCCAGCAGCCTACGGACTAGCGGGGGCTTTAACATTCAGTACTTC. V gene TRBV7-9 combines with J gene TRBJ2-4; 13 nucleotides align to TRBD2. V shed 5 bases and J 7 bases; nucleotides not matched to a gene: 8. The CDR3 sequence is 16 residues long. Germline assignment: CDR1 SEHNR and CDR2 FQNEAQ (reference sequence).

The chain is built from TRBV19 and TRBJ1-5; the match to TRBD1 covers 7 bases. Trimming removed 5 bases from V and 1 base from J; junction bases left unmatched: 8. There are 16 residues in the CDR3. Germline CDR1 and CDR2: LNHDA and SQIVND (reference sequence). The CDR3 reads CASSDTGAVSNQPQHF. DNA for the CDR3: TGTGCCAGTAGTGATACAGGGGCGGTAAGCAATCAGCCCCAGCATTTT.

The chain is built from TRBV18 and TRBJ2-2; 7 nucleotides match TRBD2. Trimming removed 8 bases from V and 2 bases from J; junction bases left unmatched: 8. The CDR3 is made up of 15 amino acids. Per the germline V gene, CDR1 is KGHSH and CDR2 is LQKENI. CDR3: CASALGGSNTGELFF. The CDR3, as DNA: TGTGCCAGCGCTCTCGGCGGGAGTAACACCGGGGAGCTGTTTTTT.

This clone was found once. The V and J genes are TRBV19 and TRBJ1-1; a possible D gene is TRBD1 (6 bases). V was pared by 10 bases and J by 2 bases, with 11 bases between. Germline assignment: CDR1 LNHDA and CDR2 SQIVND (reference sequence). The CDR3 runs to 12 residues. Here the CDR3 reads CATRTVNTEAFF. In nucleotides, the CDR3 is TGTGCCACCCGGACAGTCAACACTGAAGCTTTCTTT.

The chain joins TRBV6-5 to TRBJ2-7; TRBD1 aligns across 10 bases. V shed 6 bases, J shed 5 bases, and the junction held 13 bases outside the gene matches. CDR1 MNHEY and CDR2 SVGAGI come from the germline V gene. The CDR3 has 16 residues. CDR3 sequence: CASRYGLGTGAHEQYF. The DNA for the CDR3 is TGTGCCAGCAGATACGGACTCGGGACAGGGGCCCACGAGCAGTACTTC.

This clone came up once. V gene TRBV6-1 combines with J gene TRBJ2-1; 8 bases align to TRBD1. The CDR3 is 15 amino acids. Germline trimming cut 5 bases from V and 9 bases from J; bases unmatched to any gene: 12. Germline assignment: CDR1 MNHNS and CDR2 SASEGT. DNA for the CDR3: TGTGCCAGCAGTCCTCAGGGGGCGCGTTATGGTGAGCAGTTCTTC. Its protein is CASSPQGARYGEQFF.

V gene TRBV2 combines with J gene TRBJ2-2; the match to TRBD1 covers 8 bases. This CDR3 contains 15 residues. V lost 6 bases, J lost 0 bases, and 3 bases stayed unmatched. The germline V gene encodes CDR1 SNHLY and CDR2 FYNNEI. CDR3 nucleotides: TGTGCCAGCAGCGCACAGGGGGCGAACACCGGGGAGCTGTTTTTT. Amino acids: CASSAQGANTGELFF.

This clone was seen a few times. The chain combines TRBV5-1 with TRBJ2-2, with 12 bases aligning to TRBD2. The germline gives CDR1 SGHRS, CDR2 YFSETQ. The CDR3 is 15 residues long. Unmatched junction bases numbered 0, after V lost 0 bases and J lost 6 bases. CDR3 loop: CASSLGTSGAGELFF. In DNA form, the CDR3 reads TGCGCCAGCAGCTTGGGGACTAGCGGGGCCGGGGAGCTGTTTTTT.

This CDR3 reads CATSRGGQDYEQYF. The CDR3 region has the DNA TGTGCCACCAGCAGAGGGGGACAGGACTACGAGCAGTACTTC. The chain carries TRBV15 and TRBJ2-7; 8 bases fit TRBD1. This CDR3 is built from 14 residues. The germline gives CDR1 LNHNV, CDR2 YYDKDF (reference sequence). V gave up 1 base and J gave up 3 bases; unmatched junction bases: 2.

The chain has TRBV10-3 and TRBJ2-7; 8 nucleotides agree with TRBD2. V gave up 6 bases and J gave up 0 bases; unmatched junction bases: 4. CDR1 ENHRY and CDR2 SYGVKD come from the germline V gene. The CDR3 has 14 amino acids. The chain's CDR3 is CAISAGTSSYEQYF. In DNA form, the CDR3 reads TGTGCCATCAGCGCCGGGACTAGCTCCTACGAGCAGTACTTC.

The CDR3 coding sequence is TGTGCCAGCAGCTCCCTAGCGGGGGTGGAGACCCAGTACTTC. Protein sequence: CASSSLAGVETQYF. This rearrangement joins TRBV11-2 to TRBJ2-5, with 10 nucleotides matching TRBD2. The CDR3 runs to 14 residues. CDR1 SGHAT and CDR2 FQNNGV come from the germline V gene. V shed 4 bases and J 5 bases; nucleotides not matched to a gene: 4.

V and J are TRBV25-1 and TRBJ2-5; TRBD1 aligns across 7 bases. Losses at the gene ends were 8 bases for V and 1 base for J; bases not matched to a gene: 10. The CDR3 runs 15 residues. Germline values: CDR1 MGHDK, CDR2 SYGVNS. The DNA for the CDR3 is TGTGCCAGCGGATTTCCCACAGGGGTCCAAGAGACCCAGTACTTC. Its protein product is CASGFPTGVQETQYF.

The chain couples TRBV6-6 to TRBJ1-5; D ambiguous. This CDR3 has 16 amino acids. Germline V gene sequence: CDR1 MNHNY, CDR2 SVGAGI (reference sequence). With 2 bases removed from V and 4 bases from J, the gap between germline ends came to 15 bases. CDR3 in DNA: TGTGCCAGCAGTTACCCAGAAGGAGGGCGGAATCAGCCCCAGCATTTT. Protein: CASSYPEGGRNQPQHF.

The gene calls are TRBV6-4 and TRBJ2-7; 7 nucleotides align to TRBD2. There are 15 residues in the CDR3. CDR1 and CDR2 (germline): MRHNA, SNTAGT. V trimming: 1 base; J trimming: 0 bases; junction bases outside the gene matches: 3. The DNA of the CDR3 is TGTGCCAGCAGTGACTGGGGGAGGGACTCCTACGAGCAGTACTTC. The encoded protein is CASSDWGRDSYEQYF.

CDR3 region: CASSLLVQGDQFF. The CDR3 region has the DNA TGTGCCAGCAGCTTATTGGTTCAGGGCGACCAGTTCTTC. This chain links TRBV11-2 with TRBJ2-1, with a tentative D call TRBD1 (5 bases). The V gene's germline CDR1 is SGHAT and CDR2 FQNNGV. Deletions cut 2 bases from V and 13 bases from J, with 15 bases between. The CDR3 runs 13 residues.

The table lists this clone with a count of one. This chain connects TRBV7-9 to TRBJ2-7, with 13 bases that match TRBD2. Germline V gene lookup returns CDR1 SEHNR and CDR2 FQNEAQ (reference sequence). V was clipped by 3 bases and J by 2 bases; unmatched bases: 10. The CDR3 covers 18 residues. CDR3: CASSLSGLAGFRPYEQYF. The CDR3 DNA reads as TGTGCCAGCAGCTTGTCGGGACTAGCGGGATTTCGTCCCTACGAGCAGTACTTC.

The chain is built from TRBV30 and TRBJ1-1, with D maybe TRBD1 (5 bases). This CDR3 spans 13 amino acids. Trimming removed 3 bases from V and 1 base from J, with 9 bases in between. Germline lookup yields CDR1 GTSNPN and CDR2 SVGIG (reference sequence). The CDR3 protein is CAWRYGANTEAFF. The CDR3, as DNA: TGTGCCTGGAGGTATGGGGCGAACACTGAAGCTTTCTTT.